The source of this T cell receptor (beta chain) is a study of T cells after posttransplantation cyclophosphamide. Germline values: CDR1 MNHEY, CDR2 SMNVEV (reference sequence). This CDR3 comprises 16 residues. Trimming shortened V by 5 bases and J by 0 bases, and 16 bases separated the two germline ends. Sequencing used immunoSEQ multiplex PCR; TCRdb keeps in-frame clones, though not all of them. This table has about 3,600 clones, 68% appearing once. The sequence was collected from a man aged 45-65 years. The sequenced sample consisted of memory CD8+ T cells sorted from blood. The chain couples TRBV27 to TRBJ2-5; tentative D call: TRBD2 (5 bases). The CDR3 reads CASSPGVVGNQETQYF. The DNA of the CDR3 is TGTGCCAGCAGTCCCGGGGTCGTGGGGAACCAAGAGACCCAGTACTTC.